This TCR beta chain comes out of a study of T cell changes during pregnancy in multiple sclerosis. J gave up 5 bases and V 2 bases, and 5 bases lay outside the gene matches. This CDR3 is 15 amino acids long. Germline assignment: CDR1 MNHNS and CDR2 SASEGT. Measured with immunoSEQ multiplex PCR; TCRdb has only the in-frame clones, and not every one. The data hold 75,000 to 85,000 clones, with 93% observed a single time. This chain uses TRBV6-1 with TRBJ2-5; TRBD2 aligns across 10 bases. This material consisted of peripheral blood, taken in the second trimester of pregnancy. The sequence came from a female donor with multiple sclerosis, enrolled in a pregnancy study. In nucleotides, the CDR3 is TGTGCCAGCAGTGAATTAGCGGGGGGTGGGGAGACCCAGTACTTC. Amino acid sequence: CASSELAGGGETQYF.